One sample yielded the 20 T cell receptor beta chains listed below, sequenced in a study of response to subunit inactivated influenza vaccine. TCRdb itself ran the RT-PCR reads through MiXCR, one entry per CDR3 protein. Here the sample spans more than 400,000 distinct CDR3 sequences, roughly 9.8% being singletons. Source: PBMCs from blood, taken 40 to 50 days after vaccination. These receptors came from a man over 45 who received an inactivated influenza vaccine.

This clonotype has more than one count but fewer than ten. The CDR3 here is CASSLYSGANVLTF. CDR3 coding DNA: TGTGCCAGCAGTCTTTACTCTGGGGCCAACGTCCTGACTTTC. The chain joins TRBV28 to TRBJ2-6; the D is unclear. Germline values: CDR1 MDHEN, CDR2 SYDVKM. The V gene lost 5 bases and the J gene lost 0 bases, with 5 bases spanning the gap. There are 14 residues in the CDR3.

The V gene is TRBV5-1, the J gene TRBJ2-7, with a tentative D call TRBD1 (7 bases). Germline-derived CDR1 and CDR2 are SGHRS and YFSETQ. V was cut by 3 bases and J by 6 bases, with 19 bases left in between. This CDR3 is built from 15 residues. CDR3 nucleotide sequence: TGCGCCAGCAGCTCTTCAGACAGGGAGGTAGTCGAGCAGTACTTC. Translation gives CASSSSDREVVEQYF.

This clonotype was seen a few times. The chain combines TRBV6-1 with TRBJ2-7; D gene uncertain. This CDR3 has 14 residues. Trimming shortened V by 8 bases and J by 0 bases, and 14 bases separated the two germline ends. Germline CDR1 MNHNS, CDR2 SASEGT. The CDR3 spells CASDPGLNSYEQYF. The CDR3 DNA is TGTGCCAGCGACCCCGGGCTGAACTCCTACGAGCAGTACTTC.

This clonotype came up a few times. The chain joins TRBV12-3 or TRBV12-4 to TRBJ2-3; 7 bases are a match to TRBD2. CDR3 length: 12 amino acids. Trimming took 3 bases from V and 8 from J; bases not matched to a gene: 2. The CDR3: CASSLASGTQYF. The DNA of the CDR3 is TGTGCCAGCAGTTTGGCTAGCGGTACGCAGTATTTT.

In this sample, this clonotype turned up a few times. V gene TRBV9 combines with J gene TRBJ2-2; 7 bases fit TRBD1. Germline-derived CDR1 and CDR2 are SGDLS and YYNGEE. V was pared by 0 bases and J by 4 bases, with 21 bases of the junction left unmatched. The CDR3 contains 21 residues. This chain's CDR3 is CASSVERSGTEDLRGTGELFF. In DNA, the CDR3 is TGTGCCAGCAGCGTAGAGAGATCCGGGACAGAAGACCTCCGAGGCACCGGGGAGCTGTTTTTT.

This clonotype was observed a handful of times. Written as DNA, the CDR3 is TGTGCCAGCAGTTTGAAGGAGACCGGGGAGCTGTTTTTT. This encodes CASSLKETGELFF. The chain recombines TRBV12-3 or TRBV12-4 with TRBJ2-2; D is undetermined. The CDR3 totals 13 residues. V dropped 3 bases and J dropped 5 bases, with 7 bases sitting between them.

V gene TRBV10-3 combines with J gene TRBJ1-4; D is unclear. Trimming took off 2 bases at V and 7 bases at J, with 5 bases between the two ends. CDR1 is ENHRY and CDR2 is SYGVKD in the germline V gene. The CDR3 spans 12 residues. The CDR3 coding sequence is TGTGCCATCAGTGAGGCTGGTGAAAAACTGTTTTTT. This sequence encodes CAISEAGEKLFF.

This clonotype was seen at least ten times. V gene TRBV12-3 or TRBV12-4 combines with J gene TRBJ2-7; TRBD1 aligns across 10 bases. The CDR3 has 14 amino acids. V trimming: 6 bases; J trimming: 1 base; junction bases outside the gene matches: 3. The CDR3, as DNA: TGTGCCAGCAGACCGGGACAGGGGTCCTACGAGCAGTACTTC. Its translation: CASRPGQGSYEQYF.

The chain recombines TRBV10-3 with TRBJ2-3; D is perhaps TRBD2 (5 bases). Germline assignment: CDR1 ENHRY and CDR2 SYGVKD. V lost 6 bases, J lost 2 bases, and 12 bases lay in between. The CDR3 loop spans 14 amino acids. CDR3 loop: CAIRPVGDTDTQYF. Written as DNA, the CDR3 is TGTGCCATCAGGCCGGTCGGGGACACAGATACGCAGTATTTT.

Here the CDR3 DNA reads TGTGCCACCACTAGACTGGGGCTATGGACCGGGGAGCTGTTTTTT. Residues: CATTRLGLWTGELFF. The genes are TRBV15 and TRBJ2-2; TRBD1 is a possible D gene (5 bases). The CDR3 is 15 amino acids. V was cut by 7 bases and J by 5 bases, with 17 bases left in between. CDR1 is LNHNV and CDR2 is YYDKDF in the germline V gene (reference sequence).

This clonotype was seen many times. The chain joins TRBV5-1 to TRBJ2-7; D remains ambiguous. The germline V gene encodes CDR1 SGHRS and CDR2 YFSETQ. V lost 1 base, J lost 5 bases, and 7 bases lay in between. This CDR3 is built from 12 residues. The CDR3 sequence is CASSLLGHEQYF. The CDR3 DNA sequence: TGCGCCAGCAGCTTGCTGGGCCACGAGCAGTACTTC.

This clonotype was recorded many times. The chain combines TRBV24-1 with TRBJ2-1; D gene unclear. V lost 1 base, J lost 4 bases, and 1 base lay in between. The CDR3 loop spans 12 amino acids. In germline, CDR1 is KGHDR, CDR2 SFDVKD. The CDR3 reads CATSDFYNEQFF. The CDR3 DNA reads TGTGCCACCAGTGATTTTTACAATGAGCAGTTCTTC.

This clonotype was observed a handful of times. The chain couples TRBV20-1 to TRBJ2-7; D might be TRBD2 (6 bases). The length of the CDR3 is 12 residues. Germline V lookup: CDR1 DFQATT, CDR2 SNEGSKA (reference sequence). Trimming stripped 5 bases from V and 5 bases from J, with 13 bases between. CDR3 loop: CSASGSIDEQYF. CDR3 nucleotides: TGCAGTGCTTCCGGGAGTATTGACGAGCAGTACTTC.

This clonotype was counted at least ten times. The chain employs TRBV12-3 or TRBV12-4 and TRBJ2-3, with D possibly being TRBD1 or TRBD2 (5 bases each). The CDR3 has 11 residues. The germline V and J ends were trimmed by 6 bases and 8 bases, with 9 bases remaining between them. CDR3 sequence (DNA): TGTGCCAGCAGGTCAGGGAGTACGCAGTATTTT. As protein: CASRSGSTQYF.

The rearrangement uses TRBV7-8 and TRBJ2-6; 9 bases map to TRBD1. The CDR3 totals 19 residues. With 0 bases clipped from V and 2 bases from J, the junction kept 8 bases outside the gene matches. CDR1 and CDR2 from the germline V gene are SGHVS and FQNEAQ. This CDR3 is CASSLAGQGTGTGANVLTF. The CDR3, as DNA: TGTGCCAGCAGCTTAGCGGGACAGGGAACGGGAACTGGGGCCAACGTCCTGACTTTC.

The chain carries TRBV9 and TRBJ2-1; the D is unclear. Germline values: CDR1 SGDLS, CDR2 YYNGEE. V lost 5 bases, J lost 0 bases, and 15 bases lay in between. The length of the CDR3 is 16 residues. The DNA for the CDR3 is TGTGCCAGCAGTTCTCCCCAGGCTCTCTCCTACAATGAGCAGTTCTTC. Amino acids: CASSSPQALSYNEQFF. The full variable domain, completed using reference TRBV9 and TRBJ2-1, is DSGVTQTPKHLITATGQRVTLRCSPRSGDLSVYWYQQSLDQGLQFLIQYYNGEERAKGNILERFSAQQFPDLHSELNLSSLELGDSALYFCASSSPQALSYNEQFFGPGTRLTVL.

Details on this clonotype: This clone may be a read error of a much larger clone one base away. The chain joins TRBV5-1 to TRBJ2-3; 7 nucleotides align to TRBD2. Looked up from germline, CDR1 is SGHRS and CDR2 is YFSETQ. This CDR3 spans 16 amino acids. CDR3 loop: CSSSSGPSGNTDTQYF. For the CDR3, the DNA is TGCTCCAGCAGCTCAGGCCCGAGCGGGAACACAGATACGCAGTATTTT.

This clonotype was seen only a few times. V usage is TRBV6-5 and J usage is TRBJ2-3; maybe TRBD2 (5 bases). The CDR3 is made up of 15 amino acids. V dropped 2 bases and J dropped 0 bases, with 9 bases sitting between them. Germline CDR1 reads MNHEY; CDR2 reads SVGAGI. The CDR3 loop is CASSYAGRSTDTQYF. DNA for the CDR3: TGTGCCAGCAGTTACGCGGGTCGAAGCACAGATACGCAGTATTTT.

The sample holds a few counts of this clonotype. This chain links TRBV6-1 with TRBJ2-3; D is possibly TRBD1 or TRBD2 (6 bases each). V lost 6 bases, J lost 4 bases, and 17 bases lay in between. Per the germline V gene, CDR1 is MNHNS and CDR2 is SASEGT. This CDR3 region has 15 residues. Here the CDR3 DNA reads TGTGCCAGCAGCCTCTCACTAGGGGGGCCAGATACGCAGTATTTT. Its translation is CASSLSLGGPDTQYF.

This chain uses TRBV20-1 with TRBJ2-7; no firm D call. The V end was cut by 7 bases, the J end by 0 bases, with 13 bases between. The CDR3 is 13 residues long. Germline V gene sequence: CDR1 DFQATT, CDR2 SNEGSKA (reference sequence). CDR3 protein: CSEAPLSSYEQYF. As DNA, the CDR3 is TGCAGTGAGGCCCCCTTGAGCTCCTACGAGCAGTACTTC.